The next 3 T cell receptor beta chains were all read from a single sample in a study of T cell responses to AZD1222 COVID-19 vaccine (dated by TCRdb to about 2021). Library prep was done by the immunoSEQ multiplex PCR assay. TCRdb stores this immuneACCESS table with in-frame sequences only. Part of the clones is absent; in the studies checked, under half of the shortfall reflects unresolved V genes, and no reason is known for the rest. This sample gives over 110,000 clones in total; more than 85% of them show up just once. Jointly, the top ten make up just over 3% of the sample. Sample time point, as interpreted from the label and publication: baseline before first vaccination. Material: peripheral blood, obtained on day 0 of AZD1222 vaccination. The receptor source for this set is an adult in good health.

V gene TRBV18 combines with J gene TRBJ2-1; the match to TRBD2 covers 10 bases. CDR3 size: 15 residues. Germline assignment: CDR1 KGHSH and CDR2 LQKENI. Trimming removed 4 bases from V and 6 bases from J; junction bases left unmatched: 6. The chain's CDR3 is CASSLLAGEINEQFF. DNA for the CDR3: TGTGCCAGCTCACTCCTAGCGGGAGAGATCAATGAGCAGTTCTTC.

The rearrangement joins TRBV4-1 to TRBJ2-7; D might be TRBD1 (5 bases). V shed 1 base and J shed 5 bases, with 15 bases lying between them. This CDR3 is 15 amino acids long. Looked up from germline, CDR1 is MGHRA and CDR2 is YSYEKL. Here the CDR3 reads CASSQGTTDSDEQYF. The CDR3 nucleotides read TGCGCCAGCAGCCAAGGGACGACAGATTCGGACGAGCAGTACTTC.

The chain links TRBV19 to TRBJ1-2; 8 bases are shared with TRBD1. The germline V gene encodes CDR1 LNHDA and CDR2 SQIVND (reference sequence). CDR3 length: 12 amino acids. V lost 5 bases, J lost 8 bases, and 4 bases stayed unmatched. The CDR3 sequence is CASSPDRGGYTF. CDR3 nucleotide sequence: TGTGCCAGTAGTCCCGACAGGGGAGGCTACACCTTC.